Listed below are T cell receptor beta chains from one sample, sequenced in a study of CD8+CD57+ T cells in acquired aplastic anemia. TCRdb ran MiXCR on the reads and lists one entry per CDR3 protein. The sample includes around 150,000 distinct CDR3 sequences, about 40% of them seen just once. The sample taken for sequencing was sorted CD4+, CD8+, or CD8+CD57+ T cells (not recorded which) from PBMCs. The receptors originated from a human donor in good health, serving as a control. Both conserved end residues are part of each CDR3. The D gene is left open where the match is weak. A clone size is listed for some rows: how often the clone was seen (once, few, many), or a class if it is expanded.

J: TRBJ2-1; size: NA; V: TRBV5-4; D: TRBD2; CDR3: CASRPSGGIGEQFF; DNA: TGTGCCAGCAGACCCAGCGGGGGAATAGGTGAGCAGTTCTTC
J: TRBJ1-5; size: many; V: TRBV20-1; D: TRBD1; CDR3: CSAQNGQGNQPQHF; DNA: TGCAGTGCTCAGAACGGACAGGGCAATCAGCCCCAGCATTTT
J: TRBJ2-1; size: many; V: TRBV28; D: NA; CDR3: CASSASYNEQFF; DNA: TGTGCCAGCAGTGCCTCCTACAATGAGCAGTTCTTC
J: TRBJ1-2; size: many; V: TRBV19; D: TRBD1; CDR3: CASSPPKGTGNYGYTF; DNA: TGTGCCAGTAGTCCACCAAAGGGGACAGGCAATTATGGCTACACCTTC
J: TRBJ1-1; size: once; V: TRBV25-1; D: NA; CDR3: CASSDGTEAFF; DNA: TGTGCCAGCAGTGACGGGACTGAAGCTTTCTTT
J: TRBJ1-4; size: many; V: TRBV19; D: NA; CDR3: CASSIGLNNEKLFF; DNA: TGTGCCAGTAGTATAGGACTGAATAATGAAAAACTGTTTTTT
J: TRBJ1-4; size: few; V: TRBV30; D: NA; CDR3: CAWSGGGNEKLFF; DNA: TGTGCCTGGAGTGGGGGAGGTAATGAAAAACTGTTTTTT
J: TRBJ1-2; size: NA; V: TRBV2; D: TRBD1; CDR3: CASKGGTVNYGYTF; DNA: TGTGCCAGCAAAGGAGGGACAGTTAACTATGGCTACACCTTC
J: TRBJ2-7; size: NA; V: TRBV5-6; D: NA; CDR3: CASSLGLGISAYEQYF; DNA: TGTGCCAGCAGCTTGGGGCTTGGGATTTCTGCCTACGAGCAGTACTTC
J: TRBJ1-6; size: many; V: TRBV27; D: TRBD1; CDR3: CASSPGTGGGSPLHF; DNA: TGTGCCAGCAGTCCCGGGACAGGGGGAGGGTCACCCCTCCACTTT
J: TRBJ2-1; size: few; V: TRBV5-1; D: TRBD2; CDR3: CASSFSAGGHDEQFF; DNA: TGCGCCAGCAGCTTCTCAGCGGGGGGGCACGATGAGCAGTTCTTC
J: TRBJ1-2; size: many; V: TRBV5-1; D: NA; CDR3: CASRRDPEYYGYTF; DNA: TGCGCCAGCAGGCGGGACCCAGAGTACTATGGCTACACCTTC
J: TRBJ1-4; size: many; V: TRBV20-1; D: NA; CDR3: CSARAREEKLFF; DNA: TGCAGTGCTAGAGCCCGAGAGGAAAAACTGTTTTTT
J: TRBJ2-3; size: many; V: TRBV6-1; D: TRBD1; CDR3: CAINSPDRRTDTQYF; DNA: TGTGCCATCAACAGCCCGGACAGGCGCACAGATACGCAGTATTTT
J: TRBJ1-1; size: once; V: TRBV2; D: NA; CDR3: CASSTGRQGTEAFF; DNA: TGTGCCAGCAGCACAGGGAGGCAGGGCACTGAAGCTTTCTTT
J: TRBJ1-2; size: many; V: TRBV15; D: NA; CDR3: CATSRDTGTYGYTF; DNA: TGTGCCACCAGCAGAGATACGGGGACCTATGGCTACACCTTC
J: TRBJ2-5; size: many; V: TRBV10-2; D: TRBD1; CDR3: CASSRGRWVASTGETQYF; DNA: TGCGCCAGCAGCAGGGGGCGGTGGGTGGCAAGTACCGGAGAGACCCAGTACTTC
J: TRBJ2-7; size: NA; V: TRBV29-1; D: TRBD2; CDR3: CSVSGGRAYEQYF; DNA: TGCAGCGTCTCTGGCGGGAGGGCCTACGAGCAGTACTTC
J: TRBJ2-3; size: NA; V: TRBV15; D: NA; CDR3: CATSRTTDTQYF; DNA: TGTGCCACCAGCAGGACCACAGATACGCAGTATTTT
J: TRBJ1-1; size: NA; V: TRBV24-1; D: TRBD1; CDR3: CATGEQGLNTEAFF; DNA: TGTGCCACCGGTGAACAGGGGCTGAACACTGAAGCTTTCTTT
J: TRBJ1-2; size: many; V: TRBV6-1; D: NA; CDR3: CASSERPTGTGYTF; DNA: TGTGCCAGCAGTGAAAGGCCAACAGGAACTGGCTACACCTTC
J: TRBJ2-3; size: NA; V: TRBV7-2; D: TRBD2; CDR3: CASSRDYTDTQYF; DNA: TGTGCCAGCAGCCGGGACTACACAGATACGCAGTATTTT
J: TRBJ2-7; size: NA; V: TRBV10-3; D: TRBD1; CDR3: CAIQGAGYEQYF; DNA: TGTGCCATACAGGGGGCCGGCTACGAGCAGTACTTC
J: TRBJ2-1; size: many; V: TRBV12-3/TRBV12-4; D: TRBD2; CDR3: CASSSALAGGYEQFF; DNA: TGTGCCAGCAGTTCCGCCCTAGCGGGAGGCTATGAGCAGTTCTTC
J: TRBJ2-7; size: NA; V: TRBV20-1; D: NA; CDR3: CSAKARGQLRYEQYF; DNA: TGCAGTGCTAAGGCCCGGGGCCAACTCCGATACGAGCAGTACTTC
J: TRBJ2-7; size: few; V: TRBV5-1; D: NA; CDR3: CASRHDAGEQYF; DNA: TGCGCCAGCAGACATGACGCGGGGGAGCAGTACTTC
J: TRBJ1-1; size: many; V: TRBV5-8; D: NA; CDR3: CASSLYGARAFF; DNA: TGTGCCAGCAGCTTGTACGGGGCCCGGGCTTTCTTT
J: TRBJ2-1; size: many; V: TRBV15; D: NA; CDR3: CATSRGFAGTYNEQFF; DNA: TGTGCCACCAGCAGAGGGTTTGCAGGGACCTACAATGAGCAGTTCTTC
J: TRBJ1-1; size: NA; V: TRBV5-4; D: NA; CDR3: CASSSAARQDNTEALF; DNA: TGTGCCAGCAGCTCGGCGGCAAGACAGGATAACACTGAAGCTCTCTTT
J: TRBJ1-2; size: many; V: TRBV12-3/TRBV12-4; D: TRBD1; CDR3: CASSLGQGARYGYTF; DNA: TGTGCCAGCAGTCTAGGACAGGGGGCTAGATATGGCTACACCTTC
J: TRBJ2-2; size: many; V: TRBV2; D: NA; CDR3: CASSPLLGAGELFF; DNA: TGTGCCAGCTCACCGCTCCTGGGGGCCGGGGAGCTGTTTTTT
J: TRBJ1-2; size: NA; V: TRBV20-1; D: TRBD1; CDR3: CSARTGVGIGYGYTF; DNA: TGCAGTGCGAGGACAGGGGTGGGTATCGGGTATGGCTACACCTTC
J: TRBJ1-1; size: many; V: TRBV3-1; D: NA; CDR3: CASSQDNEAFF; DNA: TGTGCCAGCAGCCAAGACAATGAAGCTTTCTTT
J: TRBJ1-5; size: once; V: TRBV10-3; D: TRBD1; CDR3: CASKQGANQPQHF; DNA: TGTGCCAGTAAGCAGGGGGCCAATCAGCCCCAGCATTTT
J: TRBJ2-7; size: NA; V: TRBV10-3; D: TRBD1; CDR3: CAGRGQGQDEQYF; DNA: TGTGCCGGCCGGGGACAGGGACAGGACGAGCAGTACTTC
J: TRBJ2-7; size: many; V: TRBV20-1; D: TRBD2; CDR3: CSARKAGLAGVVEQYF; DNA: TGCAGTGCTAGAAAGGCCGGACTAGCGGGAGTCGTCGAGCAGTACTTC
J: TRBJ2-2; size: NA; V: TRBV4-3; D: NA; CDR3: CASSQHDDRSTGELFF; DNA: TGCGCCAGCAGCCAACATGACGACAGGAGCACCGGGGAGCTGTTTTTT
J: TRBJ1-1; size: NA; V: TRBV2; D: TRBD1; CDR3: CASRVDRGEAFF; DNA: TGTGCCAGCAGGGTAGACAGGGGTGAAGCTTTCTTT
J: TRBJ2-7; size: NA; V: TRBV10-3; D: NA; CDR3: CAISVRAYEQYF; DNA: TGTGCCATCAGTGTCCGGGCGTACGAGCAGTACTTC
J: TRBJ2-7; size: few; V: TRBV2; D: NA; CDR3: CASRDAPYEQYF; DNA: TGTGCCAGCAGAGACGCGCCCTACGAGCAGTACTTC
J: TRBJ2-2; size: many; V: TRBV5-1; D: NA; CDR3: CASSLRGHTGELFF; DNA: TGCGCCAGCAGCTTACGCGGTCACACCGGGGAGCTGTTTTTT
J: TRBJ2-7; size: NA; V: TRBV29-1; D: TRBD1; CDR3: CSADRQGYGEQYF; DNA: TGCAGCGCCGACCGACAGGGCTACGGGGAGCAGTACTTC
J: TRBJ1-2; size: many; V: TRBV5-8; D: NA; CDR3: CASSLGSSSIYGYTF; DNA: TGTGCCAGCAGCTTGGGGTCCAGCTCGATCTATGGCTACACCTTC
J: TRBJ2-1; size: NA; V: TRBV5-1; D: NA; CDR3: CASSLVSGSDNEQFF; DNA: TGCGCCAGCAGCTTGGTTTCAGGGTCGGACAATGAGCAGTTCTTC
J: TRBJ1-2; size: NA; V: TRBV30; D: NA; CDR3: CAWRSGSGAFYGYTF; DNA: TGTGCCTGGAGGTCCGGTTCAGGGGCTTTCTATGGCTACACCTTC
J: TRBJ2-3; size: NA; V: TRBV24-1; D: NA; CDR3: CATSQGVRGTDTQYF; DNA: TGTGCCACCAGTCAAGGTGTCAGGGGCACAGATACGCAGTATTTT
J: TRBJ1-2; size: many; V: TRBV2; D: NA; CDR3: CASKGRNYGYTF; DNA: TGTGCCAGCAAGGGGCGGAACTATGGCTACACCTTC
J: TRBJ1-5; size: medium-sized; V: TRBV19; D: NA; CDR3: CASSITYNQPQHF; DNA: TGTGCCAGTAGTATTACCTACAATCAGCCCCAGCATTTT
J: TRBJ1-4; size: many; V: TRBV4-1; D: NA; CDR3: CASSQGRDREKLFF; DNA: TGCGCCAGCAGCCAAGGCAGAGATCGTGAAAAACTGTTTTTT
J: TRBJ1-2; size: many; V: TRBV20-1; D: TRBD1; CDR3: CSARDPTGGKDYGYTF; DNA: TGCAGTGCTAGAGATCCCACAGGGGGCAAGGACTATGGCTACACCTTC
J: TRBJ1-1; size: many; V: TRBV6-6; D: TRBD1; CDR3: CASSWTGEGTEAFF; DNA: TGTGCCAGCAGTTGGACAGGGGAGGGCACTGAAGCTTTCTTT
J: TRBJ1-2; size: many; V: TRBV10-2; D: TRBD1; CDR3: CASTQDRAYGYTF; DNA: TGCGCCAGCACCCAGGACAGGGCTTATGGCTACACCTTC